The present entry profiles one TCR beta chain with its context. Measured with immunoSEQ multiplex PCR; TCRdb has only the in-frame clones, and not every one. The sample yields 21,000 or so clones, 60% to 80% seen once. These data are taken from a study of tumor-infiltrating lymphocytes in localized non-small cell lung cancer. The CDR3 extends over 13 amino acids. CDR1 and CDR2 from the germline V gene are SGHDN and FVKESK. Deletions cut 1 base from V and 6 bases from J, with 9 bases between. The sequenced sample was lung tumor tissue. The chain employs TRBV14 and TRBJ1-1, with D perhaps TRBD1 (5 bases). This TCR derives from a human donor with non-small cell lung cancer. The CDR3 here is CASSQGGLAEAFF. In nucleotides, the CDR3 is TGTGCCAGCAGCCAAGGGGGCCTCGCTGAAGCTTTCTTT.